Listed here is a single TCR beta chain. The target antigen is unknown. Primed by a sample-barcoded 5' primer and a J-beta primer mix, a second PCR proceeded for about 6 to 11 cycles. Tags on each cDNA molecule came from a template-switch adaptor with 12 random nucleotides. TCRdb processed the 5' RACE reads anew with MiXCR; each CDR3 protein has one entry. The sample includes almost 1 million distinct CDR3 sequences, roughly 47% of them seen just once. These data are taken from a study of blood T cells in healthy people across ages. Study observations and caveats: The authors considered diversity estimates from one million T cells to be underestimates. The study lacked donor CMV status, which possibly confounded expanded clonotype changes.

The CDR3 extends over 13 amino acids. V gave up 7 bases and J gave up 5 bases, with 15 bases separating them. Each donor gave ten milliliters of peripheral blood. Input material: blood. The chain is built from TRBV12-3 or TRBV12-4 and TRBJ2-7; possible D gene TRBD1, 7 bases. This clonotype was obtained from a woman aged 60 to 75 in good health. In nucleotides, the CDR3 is TGTGCCAGCACGCGACAGGGAGGCCACGAGCAGTACTTC. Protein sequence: CASTRQGGHEQYF.